The 19 T cell receptor beta chains below were found in one sample sequenced in a study of shared clonotypes between healthy human individuals (dated by TCRdb to about 2020). The library was generated by the immunoSEQ multiplex PCR assay. This immuneACCESS table, as held by TCRdb, lists in-frame sequences with V and J called but not all clones. Of the missing ones, under half trace to an unresolved V gene in checked studies; the others have no known cause. For this sample there are roughly 650,000 clones; roughly 97% appear just once. Of the sample, 0.057% falls within the top ten clones. The sample taken for sequencing was naive CD4+ T cells sorted from blood. The sample's cell subset or site label, in plain terms: CD45RA+ positively selected. Source of these receptors: a woman aged 25-40 years in good health.

The chain links TRBV5-1 to TRBJ2-1, with 8 bases that match TRBD1. After removal of 2 bases from V and 8 bases from J, the junction contained 6 bases not matched to a gene. CDR3 length: 14 amino acids. Germline V lookup: CDR1 SGHRS, CDR2 YFSETQ. CDR3 sequence: CASSLGQGVDEQFF. The CDR3 nucleotides read TGCGCCAGCAGCTTAGGACAGGGAGTAGATGAGCAGTTCTTC.

The chain has TRBV9 and TRBJ1-5; D unresolved. CDR3 size: 15 residues. V was clipped by 0 bases and J by 7 bases, with 14 bases between them. Germline values: CDR1 SGDLS, CDR2 YYNGEE. The CDR3 bases are TGTGCCAGCAGCGTAGATGAGGGTCCTGGCCAGCCCCAGCATTTT. It encodes CASSVDEGPGQPQHF. The full variable domain, rest sourced from reference TRBV9 and TRBJ1-5, is DSGVTQTPKHLITATGQRVTLRCSPRSGDLSVYWYQQSLDQGLQFLIQYYNGEERAKGNILERFSAQQFPDLHSELNLSSLELGDSALYFCASSVDEGPGQPQHFGDGTRLSIL.

The rearrangement uses TRBV2 and TRBJ2-2; TRBD2 matches at 11 bases. This CDR3 comprises 16 residues. The junction had 6 bases not matched to a gene; V was cut back by 6 bases and J by 3 bases. Germline CDR1 SNHLY, CDR2 FYNNEI. The CDR3 here is CASSARLAGYTGELFF. In nucleotides, the CDR3 is TGTGCCAGCAGCGCACGACTAGCGGGATACACCGGGGAGCTGTTTTTT.

The chain uses TRBV29-1 and TRBJ1-1, with 7 bases lining up with TRBD1. Trimming removed 6 bases from V and 1 base from J; junction bases left unmatched: 5. CDR1 SQVTM and CDR2 ANQGSEA come from the germline V gene. This CDR3 is built from 13 residues. The CDR3 sequence is CSVTGQSNTEAFF. The CDR3 DNA reads TGCAGCGTAACGGGACAGTCGAACACTGAAGCTTTCTTT.

This chain connects TRBV7-3 to TRBJ1-5; unclear D gene. Trimming removed 1 base from V and 0 bases from J, with 4 bases in between. From germline, CDR1 is SGHTA and CDR2 FQGTGA. This CDR3 has 14 residues. CDR3 in amino acids: CASSLRDSNQPQHF. The CDR3 coding sequence is TGTGCCAGCAGCTTAAGGGATAGCAATCAGCCCCAGCATTTT.

The chain employs TRBV10-3 and TRBJ2-3; tentatively, D is TRBD1 (5 bases). V was shortened by 0 bases and J by 2 bases, with 9 bases between the two germline ends. The germline gives CDR1 ENHRY, CDR2 SYGVKD. This CDR3 has 15 residues. The DNA of the CDR3 is TGTGCCATCAGTGAGTCAGCCAGGGCCACAGATACGCAGTATTTT. It specifies CAISESARATDTQYF.

This clone was observed once. CDR3 loop: CASIGGGLGTEAFF. The DNA of the CDR3 is TGTGCCAGTATTGGCGGGGGGCTAGGGACTGAAGCTTTCTTT. This chain uses TRBV28 with TRBJ1-1; the D gene is possibly TRBD1 (6 bases). The CDR3 has 14 amino acids. V was trimmed by 9 bases and J by 5 bases, leaving 19 bases between them. Germline-derived CDR1 and CDR2 are MDHEN and SYDVKM.

V gene TRBV21-1 combines with J gene TRBJ2-3; the table's TRBD2 call for D was not verified on the DNA. TRBV21-1 is an annotated pseudogene. The CDR3 spans 13 residues. CDR3 sequence (DNA): TGTGCCAGCAGCCCCGGGGGCACAGATACGCAGTATTTT. Translation: CASSPGGTDTQYF.

The CDR3 protein is CASRETSVGELFF. CDR3 nucleotides: TGTGCCAGCAGGGAAACATCCGTTGGGGAGCTGTTTTTT. The chain employs TRBV28 and TRBJ2-2; no definite D call. This CDR3 region has 13 residues. The V end lost 6 bases, the J end lost 8 bases, and 13 bases lay between the germline ends. Germline lookup yields CDR1 MDHEN and CDR2 SYDVKM.

The CDR3 loop reads CASSQTGLANEKLFF. The CDR3 DNA sequence: TGCGCCAGCAGCCAAACAGGGTTGGCTAATGAAAAACTGTTTTTT. This chain joins TRBV4-1 and TRBJ1-4; tentative D call: TRBD1 (6 bases). Germline V gives CDR1 MGHRA, CDR2 YSYEKL. V dropped 2 bases and J dropped 3 bases, with 10 bases sitting between them. The CDR3 length is 15 residues.

The genes are TRBV25-1 and TRBJ2-3; D is uncertain. Germline V gene lookup returns CDR1 MGHDK and CDR2 SYGVNS. This CDR3 region has 14 residues. Trimming pared 2 bases from V and 3 bases from J, leaving 9 bases between. CDR3 region: CASSEMWLTDTQYF. In DNA, the CDR3 is TGTGCCAGCAGTGAAATGTGGCTAACAGATACGCAGTATTTT.

The chain recombines TRBV18 with TRBJ2-2; the D is unclear. V was trimmed by 2 bases and J by 5 bases, leaving 9 bases between them. CDR1 and CDR2 (germline): KGHSH, LQKENI. This CDR3 region has 14 residues. The CDR3 region has the DNA TGTGCCAGCTCACCAGCGGTAGGAACCGGGGAGCTGTTTTTT. It yields the protein CASSPAVGTGELFF.

A few counts support this clone. V is TRBV20-1 and J is TRBJ1-1, with a tentative D call TRBD1 (6 bases). The CDR3 totals 11 residues. Germline V gene sequence: CDR1 DFQATT, CDR2 SNEGSKA (reference sequence). V lost 4 bases to trimming and J lost 10 bases, with 13 bases between them. The CDR3 nucleotides are TGCAGTGCTACGGCAGGAGGGGGAGCTTTCTTT. Residues: CSATAGGGAFF.

The CDR3 nucleotides read TGTGCCAGCAGTGAAGGTTCTTTTGGGGGCTACAATGAGCAGTTCTTC. Protein: CASSEGSFGGYNEQFF. V usage is TRBV2 and J usage is TRBJ2-1; D may be TRBD1 or TRBD2 (5 bases each). Germline-derived CDR1 and CDR2 are SNHLY and FYNNEI. This CDR3 is 16 amino acids long. V lost 1 base to trimming and J lost 3 bases, with 13 bases between them.

In DNA form, the CDR3 reads TGCGCCAGCAGCCAACCTCAGAAGAGCGGGAGGGCCTACAATGAGCAGTTCTTC. This sequence encodes CASSQPQKSGRAYNEQFF. This chain uses TRBV4-1 with TRBJ2-1; 10 positions match TRBD2. V shed 2 bases, J shed 2 bases, and the junction held 9 bases outside the gene matches. This CDR3 contains 18 residues. Germline V gene sequence: CDR1 MGHRA, CDR2 YSYEKL.

Turning to this clone: At the DNA level, this CDR3 is encoded by other sequences in the same sample as well. The rearrangement joins TRBV28 to TRBJ2-7; no reliable D call. Trimming stripped 6 bases from V and 2 bases from J, with 5 bases between. The CDR3 is 11 residues long. Germline values: CDR1 MDHEN, CDR2 SYDVKM. In nucleotides, the CDR3 is TGTGCCAGCAGCCTTACCTACGAGCAGTACTTC. Translating it yields CASSLTYEQYF.

This clone was seen only once. The chain combines TRBV19 with TRBJ2-7, with D possibly TRBD2 on 6 matching bases. CDR3 size: 14 residues. Trimming stripped 4 bases from V and 7 bases from J, with 17 bases between. CDR1 and CDR2 from the germline V gene are LNHDA and SQIVND (reference sequence). Written as DNA, the CDR3 is TGTGCCAGTAGTACCCCCGGGACTTCCACTGAGCAGTACTTC. It is translated as CASSTPGTSTEQYF.

This clone was observed once. This rearrangement joins TRBV28 to TRBJ1-1, with 12 bases identical to TRBD1. Germline V gives CDR1 MDHEN, CDR2 SYDVKM. This CDR3 spans 15 amino acids. The V segment lost 5 bases and the J segment 4 bases; nucleotides outside the gene matches: 5. The CDR3 DNA sequence: TGTGCCAGCAGTGGAGCGGGACAGGGGGCCACTGAAGCTTTCTTT. It codes for CASSGAGQGATEAFF.

This chain uses TRBV5-4 with TRBJ1-2; TRBD1 matches at 7 bases. Germline V gene sequence: CDR1 SGHNT, CDR2 YYREEE (reference sequence). The trim removed 4 bases at V and 5 bases at J, leaving 5 bases unmatched. This CDR3 is 13 amino acids long. In DNA form, the CDR3 reads TGTGCCAGCAGCACGGACAGGACGTATGGCTACACCTTC. This translates into CASSTDRTYGYTF. Variable domain in full (rest from reference TRBV5-4 and TRBJ1-2): ETGVTQSPTHLIKTRGQQVTLRCSSQSGHNTVSWYQQALGQGPQFIFQYYREEENGRGNFPPRFSGLQFPNYSSELNVNALELDDSALYLCASSTDRTYGYTFGSGTRLTVV.